This entry describes one T cell receptor beta chain. Germline V CDR1 and CDR2: LGHDT, YNNKEL (reference sequence). The CDR3 runs to 17 residues. The ends lost 0 bases at V and 2 bases at J; junction bases unmatched: 5. As for time point: patch test 2, 6 weeks after DPC sensitization. Treatment given: therapeutic diphenylcyclopropenone sensitization with weekly scalp DPC. TCRdb re-called the RACE reads with MiXCR, one entry per CDR3 protein. This table has 350,000 to 400,000 distinct CDR3 sequences, about 6.3% appearing once. The sample originates from a study of human T cells and chemical hapten exposure.

The receptor was derived from a woman aged 18-29 years with alopecia areata. Some clones in this sample may be carry-over from other donors' samples. The chain recombines TRBV3-1 with TRBJ2-1; 9 positions match TRBD2. The input for sequencing was whole blood, taken in connection with sensitization to the hapten diphenylcyclopropenone (DPC). CDR3 nucleotides: TGTGCCAGCAGCCAAGAAAGCGGGGGGTCCCCCTACAATGAGCAGTTCTTC. Translated, it gives CASSQESGGSPYNEQFF.